This T cell receptor beta chain was retrieved from a study of T cells after yellow fever vaccination. About the study: The fractions with low cell numbers were processed using SMART-Seq v4 Ultra Low Input. Broader study findings: Post-booster repertoires again held most primary-vaccination clones (around 95% CD4, around 90% CD8). Contaminants from the bulk population, in the form of abundant clonotypes, could be found in FACS-sorted repertoires.

This clonotype has at least ten counts. Antigen specificity is unknown. Researchers made TCR cDNA using 5'RACE template switching, and this step added a universal primer site and UMIs. One entry per CDR3 protein results from TCRdb running MiXCR on the 5' RACE reads. The sample lists 450,000 to 650,000 distinct CDR3 sequences; roughly 13% were seen once. This material consisted of PBMCs, taken on the day of the yellow fever booster vaccination. This clonotype was obtained from a man younger than 40 who received the YFV17D yellow fever vaccine.

The CDR3 is CASSVSPGETQYF. Here the CDR3 DNA reads TGTGCCAGCAGCGTGAGTCCCGGGGAGACCCAGTACTTC. This chain links TRBV9 with TRBJ2-5; no firm D call. V was clipped by 2 bases and J by 5 bases, with 10 bases between them. Looked up from germline, CDR1 is SGDLS and CDR2 is YYNGEE. The CDR3 sequence is 13 residues long.